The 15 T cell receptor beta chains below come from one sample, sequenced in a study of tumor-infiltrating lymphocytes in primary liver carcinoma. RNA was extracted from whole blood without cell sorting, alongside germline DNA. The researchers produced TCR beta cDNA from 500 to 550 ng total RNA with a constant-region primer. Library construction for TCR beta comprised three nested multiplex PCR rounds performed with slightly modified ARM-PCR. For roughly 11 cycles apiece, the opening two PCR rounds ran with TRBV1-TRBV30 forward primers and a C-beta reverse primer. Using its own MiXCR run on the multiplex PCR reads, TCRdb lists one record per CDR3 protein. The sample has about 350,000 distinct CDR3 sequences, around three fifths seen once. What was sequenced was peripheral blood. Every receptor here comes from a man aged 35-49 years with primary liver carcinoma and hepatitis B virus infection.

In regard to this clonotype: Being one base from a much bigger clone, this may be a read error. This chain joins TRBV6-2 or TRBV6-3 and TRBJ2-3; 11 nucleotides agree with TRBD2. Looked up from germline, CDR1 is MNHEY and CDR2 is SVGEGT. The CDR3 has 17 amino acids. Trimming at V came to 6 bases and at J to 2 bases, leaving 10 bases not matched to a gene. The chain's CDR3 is CASSIGTSGSFTDTQYF. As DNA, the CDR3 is TGTGCCAGCAGCATCGGGACTAGCGGTTCATTCACAGATACGCAGTATTTT.

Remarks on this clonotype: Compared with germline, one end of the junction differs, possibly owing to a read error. CDR3 residues: CASSPWTRGSSYNDQFF. For the CDR3, the DNA is TGTGCCAGCAGCCCCTGGACTAGAGGGAGTAGCTACAATGATCAGTTCTTC. This chain uses TRBV11-2 with TRBJ2-1, with 7 bases aligning to TRBD2. Germline CDR1 SGHAT, CDR2 FQNNGV. The CDR3 runs 17 residues.

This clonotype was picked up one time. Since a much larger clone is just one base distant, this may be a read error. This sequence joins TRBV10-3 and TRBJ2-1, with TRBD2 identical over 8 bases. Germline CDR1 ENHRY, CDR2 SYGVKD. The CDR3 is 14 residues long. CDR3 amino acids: CAISDSLAGNGQFF. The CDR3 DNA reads TGTGCCATCAGTGACTCCCTAGCGGGCAATGGGCAGTTCTTC.

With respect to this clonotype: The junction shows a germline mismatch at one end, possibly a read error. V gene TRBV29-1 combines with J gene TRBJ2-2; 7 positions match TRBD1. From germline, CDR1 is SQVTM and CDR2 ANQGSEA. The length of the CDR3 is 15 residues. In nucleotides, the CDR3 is TGCAGCGTTCAAGAATCGGCAGGGGGAAGCGGGGAGCTGTTTTTT. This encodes CSVQESAGGSGELFF.

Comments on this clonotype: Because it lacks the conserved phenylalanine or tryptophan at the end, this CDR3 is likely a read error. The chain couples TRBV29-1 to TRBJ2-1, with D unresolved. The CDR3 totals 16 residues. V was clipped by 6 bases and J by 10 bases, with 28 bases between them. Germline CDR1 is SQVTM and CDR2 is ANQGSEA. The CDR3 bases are TGCAGCGTCGCCATGCTTCGACCCTGGTCCCGTCAAGAGCAGTTCTTG. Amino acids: CSVAMLRPWSRQEQFL.

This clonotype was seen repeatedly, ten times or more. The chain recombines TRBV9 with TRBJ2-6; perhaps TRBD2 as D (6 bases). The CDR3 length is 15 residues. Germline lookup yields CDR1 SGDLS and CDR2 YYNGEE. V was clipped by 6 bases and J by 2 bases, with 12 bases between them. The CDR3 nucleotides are TGTGCCAGCACACCCGGCGGGGCTGGGGCCAACGTCCTGACTTTC. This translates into CASTPGGAGANVLTF.

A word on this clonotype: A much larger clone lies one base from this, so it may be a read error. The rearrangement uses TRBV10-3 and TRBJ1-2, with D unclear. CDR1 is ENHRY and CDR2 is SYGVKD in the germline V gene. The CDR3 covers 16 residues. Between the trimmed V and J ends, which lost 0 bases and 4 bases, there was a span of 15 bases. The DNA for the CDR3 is TGTGCCATCAGTGAGTCTCCGACATGGCACAGCTATGGCTACACCTTC. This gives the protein CAISESPTWHSYGYTF.

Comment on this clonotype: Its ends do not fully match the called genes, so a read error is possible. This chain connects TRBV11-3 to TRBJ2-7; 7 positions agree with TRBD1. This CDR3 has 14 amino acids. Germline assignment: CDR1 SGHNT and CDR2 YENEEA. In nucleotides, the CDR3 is TGTGCCAGTAGCAAAGACAGGGCAAGCTACGAGCAGAACTTC. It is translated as CASSKDRASYEQNF.

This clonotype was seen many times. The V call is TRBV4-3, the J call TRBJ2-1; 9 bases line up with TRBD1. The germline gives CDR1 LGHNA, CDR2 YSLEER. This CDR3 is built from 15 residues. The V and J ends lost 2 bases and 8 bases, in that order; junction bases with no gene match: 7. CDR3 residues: CASSQLGTGLDEQFF. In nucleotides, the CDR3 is TGCGCCAGCAGCCAACTCGGGACAGGGCTCGATGAGCAGTTCTTC.

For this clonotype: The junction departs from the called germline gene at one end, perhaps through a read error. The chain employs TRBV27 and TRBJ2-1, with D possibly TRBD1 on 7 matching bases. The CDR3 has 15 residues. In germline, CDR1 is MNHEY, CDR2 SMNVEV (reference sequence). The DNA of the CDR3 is TGTGCCAGCAGTCAGACAGGGCAGGGGGGCAATGAGCAGTCCTTC. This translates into CASSQTGQGGNEQSF.

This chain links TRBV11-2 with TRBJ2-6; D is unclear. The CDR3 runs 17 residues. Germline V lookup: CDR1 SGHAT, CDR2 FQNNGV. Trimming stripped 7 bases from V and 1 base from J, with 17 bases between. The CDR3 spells CASNKAGVISGANVLTF. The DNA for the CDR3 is TGTGCCAGCAACAAGGCAGGAGTGATATCTGGGGCCAACGTCCTGACTTTC.

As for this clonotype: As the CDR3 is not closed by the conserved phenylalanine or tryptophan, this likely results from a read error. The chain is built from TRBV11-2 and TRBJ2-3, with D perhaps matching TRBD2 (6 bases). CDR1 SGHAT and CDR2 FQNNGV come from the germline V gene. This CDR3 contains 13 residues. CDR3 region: CTSSFWEADTQYL. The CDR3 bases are TGTACCAGCAGCTTCTGGGAGGCGGATACGCAGTATCTT.

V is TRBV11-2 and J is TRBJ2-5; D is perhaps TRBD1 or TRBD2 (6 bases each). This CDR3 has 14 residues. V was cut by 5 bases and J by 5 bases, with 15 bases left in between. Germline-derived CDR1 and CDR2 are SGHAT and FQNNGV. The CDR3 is CASSRTRGGETQYF. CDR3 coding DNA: TGTGCCAGCAGCCGGACAAGAGGGGGGGAGACCCAGTACTTC.

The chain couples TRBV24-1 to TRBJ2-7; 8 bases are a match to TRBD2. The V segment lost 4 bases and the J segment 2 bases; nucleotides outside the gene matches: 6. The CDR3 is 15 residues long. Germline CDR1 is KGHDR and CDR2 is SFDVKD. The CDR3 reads CATSESGRGTYEQYF. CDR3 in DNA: TGTGCCACCAGTGAGAGCGGGAGAGGTACCTACGAGCAGTACTTC.

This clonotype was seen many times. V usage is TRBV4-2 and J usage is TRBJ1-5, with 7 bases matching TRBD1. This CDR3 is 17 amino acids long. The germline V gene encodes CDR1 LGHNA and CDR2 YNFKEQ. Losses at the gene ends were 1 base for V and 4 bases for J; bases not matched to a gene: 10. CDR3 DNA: TGTGCCAGCAGCCAAGTAGGGAGGGGGCCGCTAAATCAGCCCCAGCATTTT. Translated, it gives CASSQVGRGPLNQPQHF.